This T cell receptor beta chain was profiled in a study of CD8+CD57+ T cells in acquired aplastic anemia. Turning to the study itself: Mean yield of DNA from sorted CD4+ and CD8+ cells was 2.5 to 4 ug.

Note on this clonotype: Its specificity is unknown.

Genomic DNA, serving as template, underwent TCR beta VDJ and CDR3 profiling. TCRdb analysed the reads with MiXCR anew, one entry per CDR3 protein. The sample includes over 150,000 distinct CDR3 sequences, approximately 48% of them seen just once. Patients included in sequencing had previously demonstrated CD8+CD57+ cell expansion by flow cytometry. All participating patients were living with severe acquired aplastic anemia. General study points: Fewer than 30 CD8+ CDR3 sequences were shared between patients and controls.

The sequence was obtained from a human donor with aplastic anemia. The sample was sorted CD4+, CD8+, or CD8+CD57+ T cells (not recorded which) from PBMCs.

The CDR3 loop is CASSLNRGGGHNSPLHF. The CDR3 nucleotides are TGTGCCAGCAGTTTGAACAGGGGCGGGGGCCATAATTCACCCCTCCACTTT. The rearrangement uses TRBV6-5 and TRBJ1-6, with 7 bases fitting TRBD1. Trimming cost V 4 bases and J 5 bases; bases outside gene matches: 11. The CDR3 extends over 17 amino acids. From germline, CDR1 is MNHEY and CDR2 SVGAGI.